This passage covers 16 T cell receptor beta chains from one sample sequenced in a study of cytomegalovirus exposure and HLA in healthy donors. PCR primers comprised 60 Vbeta and 13 Jbeta primers. TCRdb's table, derived via immunoSEQ multiplex PCR, lists solely in-frame clones and lacks some. In the table there are over 90,000 clones, roughly four fifths of which are singletons. The sequencing sample was made of PBMCs. The source of these receptors is a man aged 35 to 55 in good health and CMV-seropositive.

This sequence joins TRBV2 and TRBJ2-7; 12 nucleotides agree with TRBD2. V trimming: 6 bases; J trimming: 3 bases; junction bases outside the gene matches: 3. CDR1 and CDR2 from the germline V gene are SNHLY and FYNNEI. The CDR3 is 14 amino acids. The CDR3 loop is CASRVTSGSYEQYF. In DNA form, the CDR3 reads TGTGCCAGCAGGGTGACTAGCGGGAGCTACGAGCAGTACTTC.

This clone occurred a few times. In the same sample, other DNA sequences code for this CDR3. V is TRBV18 and J is TRBJ2-3; D is uncertain. The CDR3 is 13 amino acids. CDR1 is KGHSH, CDR2 LQKENI, per germline. The ends were cut back, 6 bases at V and 2 bases at J, with 9 bases in the middle. For the CDR3, the DNA is TGTGCCAGCTCGCCAAGCCTCACAGATACGCAGTATTTT. Residues: CASSPSLTDTQYF.

This chain joins TRBV14 and TRBJ2-3; 8 bases are shared with TRBD2. The CDR3 has 14 residues. Per germline, CDR1 SGHDN and CDR2 FVKESK. J gave up 2 bases and V 6 bases, and 4 bases lay outside the gene matches. The CDR3 DNA is TGTGCCAGCAGGGCTAGCGGGTACACAGATACGCAGTATTTT. Translating gives CASRASGYTDTQYF.

V is TRBV5-1 and J is TRBJ2-2; TRBD2 matches at 8 bases. Germline V gene data show CDR1 as SGHRS and CDR2 as YFSETQ. The CDR3 contains 15 residues. With 5 bases clipped from V and 0 bases from J, the junction kept 3 bases outside the gene matches. Here the CDR3 reads CASSRREANTGELFF. The CDR3, as DNA: TGCGCCAGCAGTCGGCGGGAGGCGAACACCGGGGAGCTGTTTTTT.

V and J are TRBV30 and TRBJ2-2; D remains unclear. The CDR3 contains 15 residues. V shed 5 bases and J shed 1 base, with 14 bases lying between them. The germline gives CDR1 GTSNPN, CDR2 SVGIG (reference sequence). The CDR3 DNA reads as TGTGCCTGGCTCGTCGGCGGAATGAACACCGGGGAGCTGTTTTTT. Protein: CAWLVGGMNTGELFF.

The gene calls are TRBV30 and TRBJ2-5, with 9 bases aligning to TRBD2. Germline trimming cut 0 bases from V and 4 bases from J; bases unmatched to any gene: 6. The CDR3 spans 15 residues. The germline V gene encodes CDR1 GTSNPN and CDR2 SVGIG (reference sequence). The DNA for the CDR3 is TGTGCCTGGAGTGTACAGGCTAGCGGGATAGAGACCCAGTACTTC. Translated, it gives CAWSVQASGIETQYF.

The chain combines TRBV6-5 with TRBJ1-3; D not certain. Trimming took 11 bases from V and 3 from J, leaving 17 bases between them. CDR1 and CDR2 from the germline V gene are MNHEY and SVGAGI. The CDR3 is made up of 14 amino acids. CDR3 in amino acids: CAVGRLSGGNTIYF. CDR3 sequence (DNA): TGTGCCGTAGGGCGATTAAGCGGTGGAAACACCATATATTTT.

The chain employs TRBV7-9 and TRBJ1-6, with D tentatively TRBD1 (6 bases). The ends were cut back, 6 bases at V and 10 bases at J, with 10 bases in the middle. Germline V lookup: CDR1 SEHNR, CDR2 FQNEAQ (reference sequence). The CDR3 has 12 amino acids. The DNA of the CDR3 is TGTGCCAGCAGTGAGGGGGACTCACCCCTCCACTTT. Protein product: CASSEGDSPLHF.

Here the CDR3 reads CASSPPGTRSYEQYF. CDR3 nucleotides: TGCGCCAGCAGCCCGCCCGGGACTAGGTCCTACGAGCAGTACTTC. V gene TRBV5-1 combines with J gene TRBJ2-7; 8 bases map to TRBD2. The CDR3 is 15 residues long. V dropped 4 bases and J dropped 1; count of bases not matched to a gene: 7. Germline V gene data show CDR1 as SGHRS and CDR2 as YFSETQ.

This clone showed up just a few times. The J gene is TRBJ1-5, the V gene TRBV7-8; 7 bases are shared with TRBD1. CDR1 SGHVS and CDR2 FQNEAQ come from the germline V gene. The CDR3 covers 15 residues. Trimming cost V 0 bases and J 9 bases; bases outside gene matches: 8. The CDR3 here is CASSLASQGGRPQHF. The DNA of the CDR3 is TGTGCCAGCAGCTTAGCCTCCCAGGGGGGACGGCCCCAGCATTTT.

The chain uses TRBV4-1 and TRBJ2-3; 7 positions agree with TRBD2. Trimming at V came to 0 bases and at J to 0 bases, leaving 3 bases not matched to a gene. The CDR3 extends over 16 amino acids. Germline V gene sequence: CDR1 MGHRA, CDR2 YSYEKL. This CDR3 reads CASSQEREGSTDTQYF. The CDR3 DNA reads as TGCGCCAGCAGCCAAGAAAGGGAGGGAAGCACAGATACGCAGTATTTT.

The J gene is TRBJ2-5, the V gene TRBV7-9; D call uncertain. CDR3 length equals 12 residues. The V gene's germline CDR1 is SEHNR and CDR2 FQNEAQ (reference sequence). Trimming shortened V by 2 bases and J by 5 bases, and 6 bases separated the two germline ends. CDR3 nucleotide sequence: TGTGCCAGCAGCTTAATCAGGGAGACCCAGTACTTC. The encoded protein is CASSLIRETQYF.

This clone turned up a few times. V gene TRBV2 combines with J gene TRBJ2-3, with D unresolved. V was pared by 5 bases and J by 6 bases, with 9 bases between. This CDR3 is 12 amino acids long. The germline V gene encodes CDR1 SNHLY and CDR2 FYNNEI. CDR3 in DNA: TGTGCCAGCAGTCTGGCCACGGATACGCAGTATTTT. Translating gives CASSLATDTQYF.

This chain links TRBV15 with TRBJ2-7, with D possibly matching TRBD1 (6 bases). Trimming left V 2 bases short and J 1 base short, with 15 bases between. CDR1 LNHNV and CDR2 YYDKDF come from the germline V gene (reference sequence). This CDR3 comprises 16 residues. The CDR3 reads CATSRRPDRYSYEQYF. The CDR3 nucleotides read TGTGCCACCAGCAGACGTCCCGACAGGTATTCCTACGAGCAGTACTTC.

This clone was seen only a few times. The rearrangement joins TRBV7-4 to TRBJ1-5; 10 positions agree with TRBD1. Germline CDR1 is SGHVT and CDR2 is SQSDAQ. This CDR3 comprises 17 residues. J lost 0 bases, V lost 6 bases, and 8 bases had no gene match. In nucleotides, the CDR3 is TGTGCCAGCAGATGGGACAGGGGATCCCCTAGCAATCAGCCCCAGCATTTT. The encoded protein is CASRWDRGSPSNQPQHF.

The rearrangement uses TRBV21-1 and TRBJ2-5; the DNA was not compared with TRBD2, the D call given in the table. TRBV21-1 is a documented pseudogene. CDR3 length equals 16 residues. CDR3 loop: CASSTLGAGGLREQYF. The CDR3 DNA follows: TGTGCCAGCAGCACCCTAGGAGCGGGGGGGCTTCGGGAGCAGTACTTC.